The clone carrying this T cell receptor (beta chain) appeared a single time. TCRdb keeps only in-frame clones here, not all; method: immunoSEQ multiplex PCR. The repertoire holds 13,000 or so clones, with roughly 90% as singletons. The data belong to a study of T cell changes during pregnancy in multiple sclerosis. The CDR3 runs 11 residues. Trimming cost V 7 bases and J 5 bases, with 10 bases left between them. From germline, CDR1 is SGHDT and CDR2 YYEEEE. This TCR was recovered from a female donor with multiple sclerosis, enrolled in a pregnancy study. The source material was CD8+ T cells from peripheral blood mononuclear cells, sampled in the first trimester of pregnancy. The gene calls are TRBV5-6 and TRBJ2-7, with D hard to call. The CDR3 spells CASGTRDEQYF. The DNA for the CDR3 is TGTGCCAGCGGTACCCGGGACGAGCAGTACTTC.